This is a list of T cell receptor beta chains from one sample in a study of CD8 T cells in ankylosing spondylitis. In TCRdb, the 5' RACE reads were re-called with MiXCR into one record per CDR3 protein. Among around 150,000 distinct CDR3 sequences listed, under 14% were seen once. The material sequenced was blood, either unsorted or a sorted T cell fraction (not recorded which). These receptors came from a male donor with ankylosing spondylitis or in good health (not recorded which). CDR3s include the opening cysteine and the closing phenylalanine or tryptophan. D genes are given only for firm matches. Clone sizes are given selectively: once, few, many, or a class where the clone is expanded.

V gene: TRBV15
J gene: TRBJ2-1
D gene: -
clone size: -
CDR3 protein: CATSRADTNEQFF
CDR3 DNA: TGTGCCACCAGCAGAGCAGACACCAATGAGCAGTTCTTC

V gene: TRBV7-9
J gene: TRBJ2-3
D gene: -
clone size: few
CDR3 protein: CASSLTLGATNTQYF
CDR3 DNA: TGTGCCAGCAGCTTAACTCTTGGGGCCACAAATACGCAGTATTTT

V gene: TRBV29-1
J gene: TRBJ1-2
D gene: TRBD1
clone size: many
CDR3 protein: CSVGDRKGSGYTF
CDR3 DNA: TGCAGCGTTGGGGACAGGAAAGGAAGCGGCTACACCTTC

V gene: TRBV20-1
J gene: TRBJ2-5
D gene: TRBD1
clone size: many
CDR3 protein: CSARDHSGQGEKTQYF
CDR3 DNA: TGCAGTGCTAGAGATCACTCAGGACAGGGGGAAAAGACCCAGTACTTC

V gene: TRBV10-1
J gene: TRBJ1-5
D gene: -
clone size: many
CDR3 protein: CASSDREQPQHF
CDR3 DNA: TGCGCCAGCAGTGACAGGGAGCAGCCCCAGCATTTT

V gene: TRBV12-3/TRBV12-4
J gene: TRBJ1-4
D gene: TRBD1
clone size: -
CDR3 protein: CASRDRVGEKLFF
CDR3 DNA: TGTGCCAGCAGGGACAGGGTGGGTGAAAAACTGTTTTTT

V gene: TRBV12-3/TRBV12-4
J gene: TRBJ2-3
D gene: -
clone size: many
CDR3 protein: CASSRDTDTQYF
CDR3 DNA: TGTGCCAGCAGTCGAGACACAGATACGCAGTATTTT

V gene: TRBV29-1
J gene: TRBJ2-7
D gene: -
clone size: many
CDR3 protein: CSVTGKSYEQYF
CDR3 DNA: TGCAGCGTAACGGGGAAATCCTACGAGCAGTACTTC

V gene: TRBV12-3/TRBV12-4
J gene: TRBJ2-5
D gene: -
clone size: -
CDR3 protein: CASRPPLGLEETQYF
CDR3 DNA: TGTGCCAGCAGGCCCCCTCTAGGGCTCGAGGAGACCCAGTACTTC

V gene: TRBV7-9
J gene: TRBJ2-1
D gene: TRBD1
clone size: few
CDR3 protein: CASSFAQGQGSYEQFF
CDR3 DNA: TGTGCCAGCAGCTTCGCACAAGGACAGGGTAGCTATGAGCAGTTCTTC

V gene: TRBV12-3/TRBV12-4
J gene: TRBJ2-3
D gene: -
clone size: many
CDR3 protein: CAVRGDTQYF
CDR3 DNA: TGTGCGGTCAGGGGAGATACGCAGTATTTT

V gene: TRBV11-2
J gene: TRBJ1-1
D gene: -
clone size: few
CDR3 protein: CASSLFRTEGTEAFF
CDR3 DNA: TGTGCCAGCAGCTTATTTAGGACCGAGGGGACTGAAGCTTTCTTT

V gene: TRBV14
J gene: TRBJ2-6
D gene: -
clone size: -
CDR3 protein: CASSQGLTSGANVLTF
CDR3 DNA: TGTGCCAGCAGCCAAGGTCTGACCTCTGGGGCCAACGTCCTGACTTTC

V gene: TRBV29-1
J gene: TRBJ2-4
D gene: TRBD2
clone size: many
CDR3 protein: CSVKRGAEPGGLAKNIQYF
CDR3 DNA: TGCAGCGTGAAGCGGGGGGCTGAGCCTGGTGGGCTAGCCAAAAACATTCAGTACTTC

V gene: TRBV20-1
J gene: TRBJ1-2
D gene: TRBD1
clone size: many
CDR3 protein: CSARDGQAIGYTF
CDR3 DNA: TGCAGTGCTAGAGATGGACAGGCGATTGGCTACACCTTC

V gene: TRBV6-5
J gene: TRBJ2-2
D gene: TRBD2
clone size: -
CDR3 protein: CASSYASGRADGELFF
CDR3 DNA: TGTGCCAGCAGTTACGCTAGCGGGAGGGCGGACGGGGAGCTGTTTTTT

V gene: TRBV5-1
J gene: TRBJ2-3
D gene: TRBD2
clone size: many
CDR3 protein: CASSYRLAGAGTDTQYF
CDR3 DNA: TGCGCCAGCAGCTATCGCTTAGCGGGGGCCGGCACAGATACGCAGTATTTT

V gene: TRBV2
J gene: TRBJ1-5
D gene: TRBD1
clone size: -
CDR3 protein: CTSCFQATVGQGFHQPQHF
CDR3 DNA: TGTACCAGCTGTTTTCAAGCTACCGTCGGACAGGGGTTCCATCAGCCCCAGCATTTT

V gene: TRBV10-3
J gene: TRBJ1-5
D gene: -
clone size: many
CDR3 protein: CAISWGSNQPQHF
CDR3 DNA: TGTGCCATCAGCTGGGGGAGCAATCAGCCCCAGCATTTT

V gene: TRBV6-1
J gene: TRBJ1-5
D gene: TRBD1
clone size: few
CDR3 protein: CASSRGTANSNQPQHF
CDR3 DNA: TGTGCCAGCAGCCGCGGGACAGCTAATAGCAATCAGCCCCAGCATTTT

V gene: TRBV20-1
J gene: TRBJ2-7
D gene: -
clone size: many
CDR3 protein: CSARGSAENPYEQYF
CDR3 DNA: TGCAGTGCTAGAGGTTCCGCGGAGAACCCCTACGAGCAGTACTTC

V gene: TRBV28
J gene: TRBJ2-2
D gene: -
clone size: many
CDR3 protein: CASTGRNTGELFF
CDR3 DNA: TGTGCCAGCACCGGGAGGAACACCGGGGAGCTGTTTTTT

V gene: TRBV6-1
J gene: TRBJ1-2
D gene: -
clone size: -
CDR3 protein: CASQPRSRYGYTF
CDR3 DNA: TGTGCCAGTCAACCACGGTCCCGCTATGGCTACACCTTC

V gene: TRBV15
J gene: TRBJ2-3
D gene: TRBD2
clone size: few
CDR3 protein: CATSRGWGLAGDTQYF
CDR3 DNA: TGTGCCACCAGCAGAGGCTGGGGCCTAGCGGGAGATACGCAGTATTTT

V gene: TRBV6-1
J gene: TRBJ1-1
D gene: -
clone size: -
CDR3 protein: CASSEIGLYTEAFF
CDR3 DNA: TGTGCCAGCAGTGAAATCGGGCTGTACACTGAAGCTTTCTTT

V gene: TRBV3-1
J gene: TRBJ1-4
D gene: -
clone size: many
CDR3 protein: CASSQVRGNEKLFF
CDR3 DNA: TGTGCCAGCAGCCAAGTAAGGGGGAATGAAAAACTGTTTTTT

V gene: TRBV5-1
J gene: TRBJ2-3
D gene: -
clone size: many
CDR3 protein: CASSEGGFTDTQYF
CDR3 DNA: TGCGCCAGCAGCGAGGGGGGGTTCACAGATACGCAGTATTTT

V gene: TRBV6-1
J gene: TRBJ1-5
D gene: -
clone size: few
CDR3 protein: CASSGATAGIQPQHF
CDR3 DNA: TGTGCCAGCAGTGGGGCGACAGCAGGGATTCAGCCCCAGCATTTT

V gene: TRBV5-6
J gene: TRBJ2-3
D gene: -
clone size: many
CDR3 protein: CASSDLVGLDTDTQYF
CDR3 DNA: TGTGCCAGCAGCGACCTGGTTGGGTTAGACACAGATACGCAGTATTTT

V gene: TRBV6-6
J gene: TRBJ1-6
D gene: -
clone size: few
CDR3 protein: CASSGGGWSPLHF
CDR3 DNA: TGTGCCAGCAGTGGGGGGGGATGGTCACCCCTCCACTTT

V gene: TRBV6-2/TRBV6-3
J gene: TRBJ1-5
D gene: TRBD1
clone size: many
CDR3 protein: CASKQGNQPQHF
CDR3 DNA: TGTGCCAGCAAACAGGGGAATCAGCCCCAGCATTTT

V gene: TRBV18
J gene: TRBJ2-2
D gene: -
clone size: -
CDR3 protein: CASSPTQGRGELFF
CDR3 DNA: TGTGCCAGCTCACCGACACAGGGTCGCGGGGAGCTGTTTTTT

V gene: TRBV29-1
J gene: TRBJ2-1
D gene: -
clone size: many
CDR3 protein: CSVDRASLGYNEQFF
CDR3 DNA: TGCAGCGTTGATAGGGCTAGCTTGGGTTACAATGAGCAGTTCTTC

V gene: TRBV5-1
J gene: TRBJ2-1
D gene: TRBD2
clone size: few
CDR3 protein: CASSLGSSGNDEQFF
CDR3 DNA: TGCGCCAGCAGCTTGGGCTCTAGCGGGAACGATGAGCAGTTCTTC

V gene: TRBV3-1
J gene: TRBJ2-2
D gene: TRBD1
clone size: few
CDR3 protein: CASSRLDRAPGELFF
CDR3 DNA: TGTGCCAGCAGCCGTCTAGACAGGGCCCCCGGGGAGCTGTTTTTT

V gene: TRBV27
J gene: TRBJ2-2
D gene: TRBD1
clone size: many
CDR3 protein: CASRKTGGTGELFF
CDR3 DNA: TGTGCCAGCAGGAAGACAGGGGGCACCGGGGAGCTGTTTTTT

V gene: TRBV7-9
J gene: TRBJ2-3
D gene: -
clone size: -
CDR3 protein: CASGLTSTDTQYF
CDR3 DNA: TGTGCCAGCGGATTGACTAGTACAGATACGCAGTATTTT

V gene: TRBV27
J gene: TRBJ2-5
D gene: TRBD1
clone size: many
CDR3 protein: CASSLLTGGFQETQYF
CDR3 DNA: TGTGCCAGCAGTTTATTGACAGGGGGCTTTCAAGAGACCCAGTACTTC

V gene: TRBV11-3
J gene: TRBJ2-6
D gene: -
clone size: few
CDR3 protein: CATSGLGIGNVLTF
CDR3 DNA: TGTGCCACCTCAGGGCTAGGGATCGGCAACGTCCTGACTTTC

V gene: TRBV7-2
J gene: TRBJ1-5
D gene: -
clone size: -
CDR3 protein: CASSLGRQVNQPQHF
CDR3 DNA: TGTGCCAGCAGCTTAGGACGACAGGTCAATCAGCCCCAGCATTTT

V gene: TRBV6-4
J gene: TRBJ2-3
D gene: TRBD2
clone size: -
CDR3 protein: CASSDETSGVLGPDTQYF
CDR3 DNA: TGTGCCAGCAGTGACGAGACTAGCGGAGTCTTGGGCCCAGATACGCAGTATTTT

V gene: TRBV5-1
J gene: TRBJ1-1
D gene: -
clone size: many
CDR3 protein: CASSLVSGAEEAFF
CDR3 DNA: TGCGCCAGCAGCTTAGTTTCCGGGGCGGAGGAAGCTTTCTTT

V gene: TRBV27
J gene: TRBJ2-1
D gene: TRBD2
clone size: many
CDR3 protein: CASSLIGLAGVYNEQFF
CDR3 DNA: TGTGCCAGCAGTTTAATCGGACTAGCGGGGGTATACAATGAGCAGTTCTTC

V gene: TRBV28
J gene: TRBJ2-4
D gene: TRBD1
clone size: many
CDR3 protein: CASSPRTGGNIQYF
CDR3 DNA: TGTGCCAGCAGCCCAAGGACAGGGGGAAACATTCAGTACTTC

V gene: TRBV29-1
J gene: TRBJ2-3
D gene: TRBD2
clone size: many
CDR3 protein: CSVGLAGDTQYF
CDR3 DNA: TGCAGCGTTGGACTAGCGGGCGATACGCAGTATTTT

V gene: TRBV27
J gene: TRBJ2-3
D gene: TRBD2
clone size: many
CDR3 protein: CASSFSGRFSDTQYF
CDR3 DNA: TGTGCCAGCAGTTTCAGCGGGAGATTCTCAGATACGCAGTATTTT

V gene: TRBV4-3
J gene: TRBJ2-2
D gene: -
clone size: many
CDR3 protein: CASSPYTNTGELFF
CDR3 DNA: TGCGCCAGCAGCCCTTACACGAACACCGGGGAGCTGTTTTTT

V gene: TRBV29-1
J gene: TRBJ2-2
D gene: TRBD2
clone size: many
CDR3 protein: CSGRLAANTGELFF
CDR3 DNA: TGCAGCGGTCGACTAGCAGCGAACACCGGGGAGCTGTTTTTT

V gene: TRBV7-2
J gene: TRBJ2-5
D gene: -
clone size: few
CDR3 protein: CASSLSPPGLVQETQYF
CDR3 DNA: TGTGCCAGCAGCCTATCCCCTCCGGGACTCGTCCAAGAGACCCAGTACTTC

V gene: TRBV7-2
J gene: TRBJ2-1
D gene: -
clone size: -
CDR3 protein: CASSLNPGLGIEQFF
CDR3 DNA: TGTGCCAGCAGCTTAAATCCAGGACTGGGGATTGAGCAGTTCTTC

V gene: TRBV14
J gene: TRBJ2-2
D gene: TRBD2
clone size: few
CDR3 protein: CASSQERLAASGTGELFF
CDR3 DNA: TGTGCCAGCAGCCAAGAGAGGTTGGCGGCTAGCGGGACCGGGGAGCTGTTTTTT

V gene: TRBV23-1
J gene: TRBJ2-1
D gene: -
clone size: few
CDR3 protein: CASSRSGALPSEQFF
CDR3 DNA: TGCGCCAGCAGTCGGTCCGGGGCCCTCCCGAGTGAGCAGTTCTTC

V gene: TRBV2
J gene: TRBJ2-4
D gene: TRBD2
clone size: -
CDR3 protein: CASSDGLAGAVDIQYF
CDR3 DNA: TGTGCCAGCAGTGATGGACTAGCGGGAGCTGTAGACATTCAGTACTTC

V gene: TRBV10-3
J gene: TRBJ2-7
D gene: -
clone size: many
CDR3 protein: CAISETGQNEQYF
CDR3 DNA: TGTGCCATCAGTGAAACAGGGCAAAACGAGCAGTACTTC

V gene: TRBV2
J gene: TRBJ1-4
D gene: -
clone size: many
CDR3 protein: CASSVDRTTNEKLFF
CDR3 DNA: TGTGCCAGCAGCGTTGACAGAACAACTAATGAAAAACTGTTTTTT

V gene: TRBV7-8
J gene: TRBJ2-7
D gene: -
clone size: few
CDR3 protein: CASSLGVGTANYEQYF
CDR3 DNA: TGTGCCAGCAGCTTAGGAGTGGGGACGGCAAACTACGAGCAGTACTTC

V gene: TRBV6-2/TRBV6-3
J gene: TRBJ1-2
D gene: TRBD1
clone size: many
CDR3 protein: CASNRLRTGTNNGYTF
CDR3 DNA: TGTGCCAGCAACAGATTGCGGACAGGGACGAATAATGGCTACACCTTC

V gene: TRBV11-3
J gene: TRBJ2-1
D gene: TRBD2
clone size: many
CDR3 protein: CASSLGLAGSGEQFF
CDR3 DNA: TGTGCCAGCAGCTTAGGGCTAGCGGGGTCGGGTGAGCAGTTCTTC

V gene: TRBV20-1
J gene: TRBJ1-5
D gene: TRBD1
clone size: many
CDR3 protein: CSARGQVNGPQHF
CDR3 DNA: TGCAGTGCTAGGGGACAGGTGAATGGGCCCCAGCATTTT

V gene: TRBV7-2
J gene: TRBJ2-3
D gene: TRBD1
clone size: -
CDR3 protein: CASSLGDRDTDTQYF
CDR3 DNA: TGTGCCAGCAGCTTGGGGGACAGGGACACAGATACGCAGTATTTT